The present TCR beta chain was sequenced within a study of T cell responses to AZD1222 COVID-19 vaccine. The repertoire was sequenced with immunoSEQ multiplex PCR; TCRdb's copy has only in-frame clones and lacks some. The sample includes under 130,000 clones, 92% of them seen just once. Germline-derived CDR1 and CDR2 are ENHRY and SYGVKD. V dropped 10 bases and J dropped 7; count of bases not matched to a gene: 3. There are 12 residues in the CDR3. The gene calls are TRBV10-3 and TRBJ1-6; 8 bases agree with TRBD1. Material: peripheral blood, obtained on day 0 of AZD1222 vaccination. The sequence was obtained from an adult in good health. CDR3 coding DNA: TGTGCCAGCGGGACAGGAAATTCACCCCTCCACTTT. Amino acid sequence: CASGTGNSPLHF.